Listed below are T cell receptor beta chains from one sample, sequenced in a study of T cells in Graves' hyperthyroidism and ophthalmopathy. One entry per CDR3 protein, called by TCRdb with MiXCR from the multiplex PCR reads. This table holds more than 500,000 distinct CDR3 sequences, 46% found once. The specimen sequenced was peripheral blood or thyroid tissue (not recorded which). The receptors come from an adult woman with Graves' disease, either hyperthyroidism or ophthalmopathy (not recorded which). The CDR3 runs from the conserved cysteine through the conserved F or W. The order of the fields is clone size, V gene, J gene, D gene, CDR3 DNA, CDR3 protein. The D gene is left open where the match is weak. The size entry is marked missing in some rows and otherwise reads once, few, many or a size class.

many,TRBV29-1,TRBJ2-5,.,TGCAGCGTTGCGGCAAACGAAGAGACCCAGTACTTC,CSVAANEETQYF
many,TRBV7-2,TRBJ2-2,.,TGTGCCAGCAGCCCGCCCAGAAGGGAGCTGTTTTTT,CASSPPRRELFF
.,TRBV20-1,TRBJ1-6,.,TGCAGTGCCGTTCCGGACGGTAATTCACCCCTCCACTTT,CSAVPDGNSPLHF
few,TRBV29-1,TRBJ2-2,.,TGCAGCGTTGGTAGGCAGGGCCTTGGCGGGGAGCTGTTTTTT,CSVGRQGLGGELFF
.,TRBV25-1,TRBJ1-6,TRBD1,TGTGCCAGCAGTGTCCCTGGGCAGGGGGATAATTCACCCCTCCACTTT,CASSVPGQGDNSPLHF
.,TRBV5-1,TRBJ1-4,TRBD1,TGCGCCAGCAGCACCGGGACAGCAGGTGAAAAACTGTTTTTT,CASSTGTAGEKLFF
few,TRBV15,TRBJ1-1,.,TGTGCCACCAGCAGAGATTTCGGACAGACTGAAGCTTTCTTT,CATSRDFGQTEAFF
few,TRBV20-1,TRBJ2-5,.,TGCAGTGCGTGGGCAGGAGTAGGGGAGACCCAGTACTTC,CSAWAGVGETQYF
few,TRBV5-1,TRBJ1-5,.,TGCGCCAGCAGCAGGACAAGCCCTAATCAGCCCCAGCATTTT,CASSRTSPNQPQHF
.,TRBV5-1,TRBJ2-7,.,TGCGCCAGCAGCACCCGGGGTCTGGCCTACGAGCAGTACTTC,CASSTRGLAYEQYF
.,TRBV3-1,TRBJ2-5,.,TGTGCCAGCAGCCAAGAGGACCCCGGGACCCAGTACTTC,CASSQEDPGTQYF
.,TRBV29-1,TRBJ2-5,.,TGCAGCGTTGAGTCTAGCTGGGAGACCCAGTACTTC,CSVESSWETQYF
.,TRBV6-6,TRBJ2-7,TRBD2,TGTGCCAGCAGTTCGCCTCGGGGACTAGCAAACGAGCAGTACTTC,CASSSPRGLANEQYF
once,TRBV16,TRBJ2-7,TRBD2,TGTGCCAGCAGCCAATCTTTGGGTTGGGAGGGCCATTACGAGCAGTACTTC,CASSQSLGWEGHYEQYF
.,TRBV20-1,TRBJ2-5,.,TGCAGTGCTATTCGAAATAACCCAGAGACCCAGTACTTC,CSAIRNNPETQYF
few,TRBV10-3,TRBJ1-2,TRBD1,TGTGCCATCAGCCCGGGGTTGGGGACAGAAGCGGACTATGGCTACACCTTC,CAISPGLGTEADYGYTF
.,TRBV2,TRBJ1-2,.,TGTGCCAGCACCGGGACACTTGCTTATGGCTACACCTTC,CASTGTLAYGYTF